Listed here is a single T cell receptor (beta chain). The data were taken from a study of shared clonotypes between healthy human individuals. Naive CD4+ cells were CD45RA-selected; the remaining cells were memory. The CDR3 has 13 residues. Trimming pared 1 base from V and 3 bases from J, leaving 7 bases between. Germline V gene lookup returns CDR1 MDHEN and CDR2 SYDVKM. The protocol was immunoSEQ multiplex PCR, while the TCRdb copy is restricted to in-frame clones and leaves out a portion. Here the sample spans around 2.5 million clones, approximately 93% being singletons. Sequencing was carried out using naive CD4+ T cells from PBMCs. Regarding subset: CD45RA+ positively selected. The receptor was isolated from a man younger than 35 in good health. Some clones in this sample may be carry-over from other donors' samples. The chain has TRBV28 and TRBJ2-7; D uncertain. CDR3 amino acids: CASSLSPNYEQYF. CDR3 DNA sequence: TGTGCCAGCAGTTTATCACCGAACTACGAGCAGTACTTC.